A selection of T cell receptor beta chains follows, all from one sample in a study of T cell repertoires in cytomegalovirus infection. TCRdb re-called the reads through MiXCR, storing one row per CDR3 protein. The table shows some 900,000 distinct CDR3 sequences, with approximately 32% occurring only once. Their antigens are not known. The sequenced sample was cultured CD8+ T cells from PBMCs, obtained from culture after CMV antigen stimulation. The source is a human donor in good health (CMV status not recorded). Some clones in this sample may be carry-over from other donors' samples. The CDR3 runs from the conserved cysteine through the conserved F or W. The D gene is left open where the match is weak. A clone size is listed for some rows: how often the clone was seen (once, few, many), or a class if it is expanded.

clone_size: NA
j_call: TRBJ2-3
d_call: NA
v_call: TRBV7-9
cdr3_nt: TGTGCCAGCAGCTTTGAGGAAGATACGCAGTATTTT
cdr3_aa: CASSFEEDTQYF

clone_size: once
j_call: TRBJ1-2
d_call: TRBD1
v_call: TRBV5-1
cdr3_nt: TGCGCCAGCAGCTTGACAGGGGGGGCGGACACCTTC
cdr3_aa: CASSLTGGADTF

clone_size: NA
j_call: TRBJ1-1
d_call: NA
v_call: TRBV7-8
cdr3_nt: TGTGCCAGCAGCTTCGTCAAGGGGCGCCTTGTTACTGAAGCTTTCTTT
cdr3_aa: CASSFVKGRLVTEAFF

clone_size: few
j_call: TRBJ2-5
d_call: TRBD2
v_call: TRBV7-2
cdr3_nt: TGTGCCACCAGATTACGGGGGGGCGGGAGGGAGACCCAGTACTTC
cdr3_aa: CATRLRGGGRETQYF

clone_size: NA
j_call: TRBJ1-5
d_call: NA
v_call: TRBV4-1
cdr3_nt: TGCGCCAGCAGCCAAGGGCGGGACGGAAATCAGCCCCAGCATTTT
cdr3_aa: CASSQGRDGNQPQHF

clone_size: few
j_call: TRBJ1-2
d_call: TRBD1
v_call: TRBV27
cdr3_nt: TGTGCCAGCAGTTTTGCCAGGGGGCGTTATGGCTACACCTTC
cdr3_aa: CASSFARGRYGYTF

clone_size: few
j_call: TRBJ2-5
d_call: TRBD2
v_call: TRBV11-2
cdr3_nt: TGTGCCAGCAGCTTAGATTGGGCGGGGGGCACAGAGACCCAGTACTTC
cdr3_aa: CASSLDWAGGTETQYF

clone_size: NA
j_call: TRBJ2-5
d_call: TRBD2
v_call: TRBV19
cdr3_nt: TGTGCCAGTAGTAGAGGACTAGCGGGGGGTCCGTGGGAGACCCAGTACTTC
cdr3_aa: CASSRGLAGGPWETQYF

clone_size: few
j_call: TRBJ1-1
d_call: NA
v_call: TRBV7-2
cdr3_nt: TGTGCCAGCAGCAACCGGGCCAAGTCTGAAGCTTTCTTT
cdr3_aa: CASSNRAKSEAFF

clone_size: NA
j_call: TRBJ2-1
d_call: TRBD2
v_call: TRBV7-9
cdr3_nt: TGTGCCAGCAGCCCGGGACTAGCGGGGGGTGAGGTCGGTGAGCAGTTCTTC
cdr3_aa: CASSPGLAGGEVGEQFF

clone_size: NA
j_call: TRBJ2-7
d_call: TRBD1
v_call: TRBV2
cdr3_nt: TGTGCCAGCCTGACAGGGGACCCTTCCTACGAGCAGTACTTC
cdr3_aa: CASLTGDPSYEQYF

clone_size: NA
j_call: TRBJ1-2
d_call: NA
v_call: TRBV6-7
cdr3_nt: TGTGCCAGCATTAACCCTGGGATCGACTATGGCTACACCTTC
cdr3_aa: CASINPGIDYGYTF

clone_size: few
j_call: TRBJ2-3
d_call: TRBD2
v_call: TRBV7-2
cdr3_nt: TGTGCCAGCAGCTTAGAGGCTAGCGGGGGGGCTTATACGCAGTATTTT
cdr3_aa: CASSLEASGGAYTQYF

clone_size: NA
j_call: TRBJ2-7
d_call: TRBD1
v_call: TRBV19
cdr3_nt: TGTGCCAGTAGTATCCGGGACAGGGGGTCCTACGAGCAGTACTTC
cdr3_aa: CASSIRDRGSYEQYF

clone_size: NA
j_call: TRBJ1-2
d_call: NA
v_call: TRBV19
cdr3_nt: TGTGCCAGTAGTACGGGCCAGGGCGGCTATGGCTACACCTTC
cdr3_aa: CASSTGQGGYGYTF

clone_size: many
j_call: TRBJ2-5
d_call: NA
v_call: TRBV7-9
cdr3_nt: TGTGCCAGCAGCTTAGCGCTTGGGGGCGAGACCCAGTACTTC
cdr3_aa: CASSLALGGETQYF

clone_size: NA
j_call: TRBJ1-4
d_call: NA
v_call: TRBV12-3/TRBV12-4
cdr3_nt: TGTGCCAGCAGCTTTTCTACCGGGACGGATACTGAAAAACTGTTTTTT
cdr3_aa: CASSFSTGTDTEKLFF

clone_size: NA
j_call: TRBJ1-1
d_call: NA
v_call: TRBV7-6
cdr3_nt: TGTGCCAGCAGCTTAGTTCGGGGGTCGGCGGCTGAAGCTTTCTTT
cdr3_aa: CASSLVRGSAAEAFF

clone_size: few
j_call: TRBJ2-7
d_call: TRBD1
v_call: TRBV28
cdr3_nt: TGTGCCAGCAGTAGAGGACAGGGGTATCACGAGCAGTACTTC
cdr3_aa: CASSRGQGYHEQYF

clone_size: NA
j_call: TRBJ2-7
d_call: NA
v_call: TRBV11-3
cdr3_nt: TGTGTCAGCAGCTTCGCAGGGGATCGAGAGCAGTACTTC
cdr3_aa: CVSSFAGDREQYF

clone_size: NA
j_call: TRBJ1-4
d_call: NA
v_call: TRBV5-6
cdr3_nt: TGTGCCAGCAGCTTGGCCAGGGGCAATGAAAAACTGTTTTTT
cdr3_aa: CASSLARGNEKLFF

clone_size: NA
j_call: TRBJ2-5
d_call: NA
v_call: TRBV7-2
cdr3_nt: TGTGTCAGCACATACATTCCGGGGGTCCAAGAGACCCAGTACTTC
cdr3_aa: CVSTYIPGVQETQYF

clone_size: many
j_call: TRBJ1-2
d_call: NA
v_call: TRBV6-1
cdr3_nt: TGTGCCAGCAGTGGGCAGTCCTTCTATGGCTACACCTTC
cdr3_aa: CASSGQSFYGYTF